The present T cell receptor (beta chain) was sequenced within a study of blood T cell repertoires in COVID-19 (dated by TCRdb to between 2020 and 2021). Notes on the research overall: Samples covering the acute and convalescent phases of COVID-19 were provided by collaborators in the United States, Italy and Spain. Where available, HLA class I and class II types were taken from metadata supplied by the sample provider and were not determined by assay-based typing. The repertoires were made available in a free public database intended to serve as a resource for research on the immune response to SARS-CoV-2. The samples were drawn from the first 160 participants of the ongoing ImmuneRACE study and from 1,254 subjects provided by 6 global collaborators. Deeply sampled blood TCRbeta repertoires from subjects exposed to, actively infected with, or recovered from COVID-19 were included in the dataset. Sample metadata almost always included a de-identified subject ID, COVID-19 status, age in years and sex. The prospective study material was composed of cDNA or gDNA derived from T cells, B-cell-depleted T cells, or PBMCs.

The germline V gene supplies CDR1 MDHEN and CDR2 SYDVKM. The CDR3 holds 12 amino acids from the cysteine to the phenylalanine. This entry keeps only the CDR3 DNA: 36 bases, framed from base 1. Relative to germline, V is 3 bases shorter and J is 5 bases shorter, with 5 bases between their ends. Enrolling through a virtual design, the prospective study's participants ranged in age from about 18 to 100 years and lived across 24 United States geographic areas. In the prospective study, cohorts were assigned on the basis of participant-reported clinical history obtained from a screening survey and a study questionnaire. A participant counted as exposed if, within 2 weeks of entering the study, that participant had been in contact with someone who had a PCR-confirmed or clinician-diagnosed COVID-19 case. Each participant in the prospective study had whole blood, serum and a nasopharyngeal or oropharyngeal swab collected by mobile phlebotomists. Prospective study participants could optionally give additional blood draws and questionnaires over an approximately two-month period. Before DNA extraction, blood samples from the prospective study were shipped at room temperature or frozen.

Worth noting for this clone: There is no known antigen for this receptor. It has no much larger one-base neighbor in the sample; base qualities were not kept.

TCRbeta CDR3 regions were amplified from genomic DNA using the immunoSEQ Assay, a bias-controlled multiplex PCR. The authors' analysis ran thus. Within the assay, amplification of reference gene primers was used to estimate how many nucleated cells each sample contained. To quantify the absolute abundance of each unique TCRbeta CDR3 rearrangement, sequence reads were collapsed and filtered. For each sample, productive Simpson clonality was calculated by taking the square root of Simpson's diversity index across productive rearrangements. TCRdb obtained this table from immuneACCESS and retained in-frame rearrangements with V and J assigned. These tables miss some clones; where compared with another copy, unresolved V genes account for less than half of the shortfall, and the remainder is unexplained. V and J calls plus clone size are reproduced from that table; the DNA served to infer D and trimming. The sample table holds roughly 150,000 clones, of which 65% to 85% were seen once. Over 5% of the sample is taken by the ten largest.

Study-wide conclusions, independent of this receptor: The amount of clinical and demographic metadata varied by source and participant and was provided uncurated.

Sequences were obtained from PBMCs or T cells enriched from blood (not recorded which). This TCR was recovered from a man between 65 and 85 years old who had been exposed to COVID-19. The chain is encoded by TRBV28 joined to TRBJ1-5; there is no confident call for the D gene. In nucleotide form, the sequence is TGTGCCAGCAGTTTTCTGTATCAGCCCCAGCATTTT. The encoded protein is CASSFLYQPQHF.